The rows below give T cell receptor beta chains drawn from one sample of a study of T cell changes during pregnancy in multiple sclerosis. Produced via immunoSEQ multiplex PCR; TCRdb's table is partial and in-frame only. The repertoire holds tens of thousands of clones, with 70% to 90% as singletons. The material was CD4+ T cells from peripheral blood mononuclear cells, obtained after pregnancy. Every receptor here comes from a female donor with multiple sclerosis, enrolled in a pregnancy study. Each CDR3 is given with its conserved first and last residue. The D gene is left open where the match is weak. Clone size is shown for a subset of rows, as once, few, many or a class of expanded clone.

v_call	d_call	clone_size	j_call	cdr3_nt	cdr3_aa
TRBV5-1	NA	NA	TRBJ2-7	TGCGCCAGCAGCTTGGGGAGGGGCTCCTACGAGCAGTACTTC	CASSLGRGSYEQYF
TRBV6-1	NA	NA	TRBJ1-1	TGTGCCAGCAGAAATGGGCAGTGGGCTTTCTTT	CASRNGQWAFF
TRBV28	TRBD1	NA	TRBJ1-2	TGTGCCAGCAGTCCAATAGACAGGGTCGGGGGCTACACCTTC	CASSPIDRVGGYTF
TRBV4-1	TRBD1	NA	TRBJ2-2	TGCGCCAGCAGCCTTGGACAGGACACCGGGGAGCTGTTTTTT	CASSLGQDTGELFF
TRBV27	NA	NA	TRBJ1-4	TGTGCCAGCAGTTTATCGGGGGGAAGGAAGGCCTGGCCGGAAGAAAAACTGTTTTTT	CASSLSGGRKAWPEEKLFF
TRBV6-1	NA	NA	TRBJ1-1	TGTGCCAGCAGTGAAGCGGGGTCAGGGATGGGTTTCTTT	CASSEAGSGMGFF
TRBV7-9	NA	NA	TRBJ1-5	TGTGCCAGCAGCTTAGGTACAGGGATATTTCAGCCCCAGCATTTT	CASSLGTGIFQPQHF
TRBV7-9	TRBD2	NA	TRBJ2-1	TGTGCCAGCAGCTTAGCGCTGGCGGGGGCCTACAATGAGCAGTTCTTC	CASSLALAGAYNEQFF
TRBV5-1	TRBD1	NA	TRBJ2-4	TGCGCCAGCAGCAATCAGGGACAGGGGGCTGGAAACATTCAGTACTTC	CASSNQGQGAGNIQYF
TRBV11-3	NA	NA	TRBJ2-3	TGTGCCAGCAGCCTCGGACTAGATACGCAGTATTTT	CASSLGLDTQYF
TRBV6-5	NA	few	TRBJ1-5	TGTGCCAGCAGTAGTGGACGGGCGGGGCAGCCCCAGCATTTT	CASSSGRAGQPQHF
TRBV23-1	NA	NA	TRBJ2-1	TGCGCCGGCGACCAGGGAAGAGATGAGCAGTTCTTC	CAGDQGRDEQFF
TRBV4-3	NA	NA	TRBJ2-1	TGCGCCAGCAGCCCAAGTTTGACAGCCCTAATCAATGAGCAGTTCTTC	CASSPSLTALINEQFF
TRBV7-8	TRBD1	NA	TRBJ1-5	TGTGCCAGCAGCTTAGGGGAGACAGGGGTGAATCAGCCCCAGCATTTT	CASSLGETGVNQPQHF
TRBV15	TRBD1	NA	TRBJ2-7	TGTGCCACCAGCAGAGGGACAGGGGAGTCCTACGAGCAGTACTTC	CATSRGTGESYEQYF
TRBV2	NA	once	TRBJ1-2	TGTGCCAGCAGTGAAATTTCCCTCTATGGCTACACCTTC	CASSEISLYGYTF
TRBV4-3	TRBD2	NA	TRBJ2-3	TGCGCCAGCAGCCAAGATGCTTCCCTGGGAGGTAGCGGGAGCACAGATACGCAGTATTTT	CASSQDASLGGSGSTDTQYF
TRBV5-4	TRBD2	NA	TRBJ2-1	TGTGCCAGCAGCTATAGCGGGAGCTCCTACAATGAGCAGTTCTTC	CASSYSGSSYNEQFF
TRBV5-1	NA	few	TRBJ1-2	TGCGCCAGCAGCTTGGTAGCGGACTATGGCTACACCTTC	CASSLVADYGYTF
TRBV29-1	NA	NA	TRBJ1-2	TGCAGCGAGGGGGGGCCCTCCATTGTCGGCTACACCTTC	CSEGGPSIVGYTF
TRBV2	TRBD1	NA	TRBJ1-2	TGTGCCAGCATTACGACAGGGAGTAGTGGCTACACCTTC	CASITTGSSGYTF
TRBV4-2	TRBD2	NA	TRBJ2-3	TGTGCCAGCAGCCAGACCGGACTAGCGGGGGGGCCGGGCACAGATACGCAGTATTTT	CASSQTGLAGGPGTDTQYF
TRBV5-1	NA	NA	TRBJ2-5	TGCGCCAGCAGCTTGGACCCGACTAGGGGTCGAGAGACCCAGTACTTC	CASSLDPTRGRETQYF
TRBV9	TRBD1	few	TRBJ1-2	TGTGCCAGCAGCGGCCGGGACAGGGGGCCTGGCTACACCTTC	CASSGRDRGPGYTF
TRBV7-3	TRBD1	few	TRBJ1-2	TGTGCCAGCAGCTTACGAGGGGGCATGGGGGAAGGCTACACCTTC	CASSLRGGMGEGYTF
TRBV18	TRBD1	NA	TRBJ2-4	TGTGCCAGCTCACTCGGACAGGAGGAAAACATTCAGTACTTC	CASSLGQEENIQYF
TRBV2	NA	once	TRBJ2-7	TGTGCCAGCAGAGGAGAGGGGGCCTACGAGCAGTACTTC	CASRGEGAYEQYF
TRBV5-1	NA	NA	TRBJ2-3	TGCGCCAGCAGCTTGGAGCTGTTACCAACTAGCACAGATACGCAGTATTTT	CASSLELLPTSTDTQYF
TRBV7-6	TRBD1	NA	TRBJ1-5	TGTGCCAGCAGCTCGACAGGGGGCGAACAGCCCCAGCATTTT	CASSSTGGEQPQHF